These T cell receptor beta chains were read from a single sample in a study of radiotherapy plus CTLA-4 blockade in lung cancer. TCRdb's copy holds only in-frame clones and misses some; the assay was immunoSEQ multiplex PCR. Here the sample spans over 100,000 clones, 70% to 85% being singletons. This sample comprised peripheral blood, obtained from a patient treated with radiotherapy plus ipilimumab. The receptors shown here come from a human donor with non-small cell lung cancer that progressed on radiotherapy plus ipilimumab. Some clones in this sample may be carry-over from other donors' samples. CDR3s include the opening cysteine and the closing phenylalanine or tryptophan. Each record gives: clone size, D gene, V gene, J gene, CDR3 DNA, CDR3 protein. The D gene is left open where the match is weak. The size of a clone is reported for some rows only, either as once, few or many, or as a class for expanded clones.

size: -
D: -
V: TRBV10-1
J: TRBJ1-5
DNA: TGCGCCAGCAGTGAGACCGGTGAGGGGGTCATCTTACCCAGGTCAAATCAGCCCCAGCATTTT
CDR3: CASSETGEGVILPRSNQPQHF

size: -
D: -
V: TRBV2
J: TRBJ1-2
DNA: TGTGCCAGCAGGGTTCGTGTTAGGGGGAGGGGTGGCTACACCTTC
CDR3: CASRVRVRGRGGYTF

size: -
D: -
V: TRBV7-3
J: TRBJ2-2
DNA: TGTGCCAGCAGCTTAACTAAGGGGTCGAACTCCGGGGAGCTGTTTTTT
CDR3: CASSLTKGSNSGELFF

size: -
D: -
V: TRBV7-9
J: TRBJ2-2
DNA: TGTGCCAGCAGCTTAGGTCAGCACGGGGAGCTGTTTTTT
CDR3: CASSLGQHGELFF

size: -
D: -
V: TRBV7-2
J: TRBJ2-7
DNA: TGTGCCAGCAGCTTGGGTCGCAGAGTCTACGAGCAGTACTTC
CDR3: CASSLGRRVYEQYF

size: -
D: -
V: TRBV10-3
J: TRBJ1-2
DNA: TGTGCCATCAGTGGGACAGTATATGGCTACACCTTC
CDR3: CAISGTVYGYTF

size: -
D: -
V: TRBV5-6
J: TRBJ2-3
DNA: TGTGCCAGCAGCTTGAAGGGCACAGATACGCAGTATTTT
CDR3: CASSLKGTDTQYF

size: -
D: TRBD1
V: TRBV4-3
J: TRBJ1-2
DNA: TGCGCCAGCAGCCCTCAGACAGGGGGTTATGGCTACACCTTC
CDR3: CASSPQTGGYGYTF

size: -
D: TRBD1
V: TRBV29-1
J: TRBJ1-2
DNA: TGCAGCGTTGACCTCCCCACCTTGGGACAGCCTTCTAACTACACCTTC
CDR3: CSVDLPTLGQPSNYTF

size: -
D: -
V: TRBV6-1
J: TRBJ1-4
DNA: TGTGCCAGCAGTGAAGCGGCGGCCGCTAATGAAAAACTGTTTTTT
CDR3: CASSEAAAANEKLFF

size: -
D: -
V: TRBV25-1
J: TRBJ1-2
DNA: TGTGCCAGCACTAAGGGGTTCAGCTATGGCTACACCTTC
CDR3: CASTKGFSYGYTF

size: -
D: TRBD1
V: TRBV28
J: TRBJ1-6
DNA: TGTGCCAGCAGTTCGTGGACAGGGGGGAATTCACCCCTCCACTTT
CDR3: CASSSWTGGNSPLHF

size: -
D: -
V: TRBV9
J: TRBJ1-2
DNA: TGTGCCAGCAGCGTATTCTTGGGGAGCTATGGCTACACCTTC
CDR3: CASSVFLGSYGYTF

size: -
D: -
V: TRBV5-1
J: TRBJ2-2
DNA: TGCGCCAGCAGCTTGGTGATGGGTACGAACACCGGGGAGCTGTTTTTT
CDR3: CASSLVMGTNTGELFF

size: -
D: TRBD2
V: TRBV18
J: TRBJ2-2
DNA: TGTGCCAGCTCAACTATAGCGGGGGGATCCACCGGGGAGCTGTTTTTT
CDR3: CASSTIAGGSTGELFF

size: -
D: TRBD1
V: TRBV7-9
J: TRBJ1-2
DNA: TGTGCCAGCAGCCCAGGGGGACGGAGTAACTATGGCTACACCTTC
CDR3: CASSPGGRSNYGYTF

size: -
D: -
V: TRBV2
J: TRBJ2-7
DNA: TGTGCCAGCAAACGGGGCAGGGAGTACGAGCAGTACTTC
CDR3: CASKRGREYEQYF

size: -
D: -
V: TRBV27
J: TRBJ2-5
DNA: TGTGCCAGCAGTTCATCTCCGGCAGGGTGGGAGACCCAGTACTTC
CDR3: CASSSSPAGWETQYF

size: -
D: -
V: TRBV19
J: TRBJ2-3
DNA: TGTGCCAGTAGTCTTGGGGCCTCAGATACGCAGTATTTT
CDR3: CASSLGASDTQYF

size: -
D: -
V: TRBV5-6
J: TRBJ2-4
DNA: TGTGCCAGCAACTTTGGACTAGCCAAAAACATTCAGTACTTC
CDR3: CASNFGLAKNIQYF

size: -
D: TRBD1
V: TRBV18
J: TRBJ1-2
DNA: TGTGCCAGCTCACCTGGTCTTGGTGGAGGGGGCGTTGGCTACACCTTC
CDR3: CASSPGLGGGGVGYTF

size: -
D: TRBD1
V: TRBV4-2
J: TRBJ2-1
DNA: TGTGCCAGCAGCCAGGGGACCCGGGACAGGGGGTCGTTTTGGTCTCGTGAGCAGTTCTTC
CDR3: CASSQGTRDRGSFWSREQFF

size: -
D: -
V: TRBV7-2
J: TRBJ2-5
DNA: TGTGCCAGCAGCCTTTCACTCAGAGGACTAGAGACCCAGTACTTC
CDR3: CASSLSLRGLETQYF

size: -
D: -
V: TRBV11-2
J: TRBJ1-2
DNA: TGTGCCAGCAGCTTAGATAAGGCGTGGAGAGACCGGAACTATGGCTACACCTTC
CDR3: CASSLDKAWRDRNYGYTF

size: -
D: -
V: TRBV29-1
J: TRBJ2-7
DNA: TGCAGCGTTGCCCCATTGGACAGCAATTCCTACGAGCAGTACTTC
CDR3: CSVAPLDSNSYEQYF

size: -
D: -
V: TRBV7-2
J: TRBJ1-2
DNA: TGTGCCAGCAGCTTAGTGACAGGTCGTGGCTACACCTTC
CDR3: CASSLVTGRGYTF

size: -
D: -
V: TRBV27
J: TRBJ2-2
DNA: TGTGCCAGCAGTTCACTGGGACAGAACACCGGGGAGCTGTTTTTT
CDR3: CASSSLGQNTGELFF

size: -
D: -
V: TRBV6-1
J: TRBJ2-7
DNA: TGTGCCAGCAGTCCCCGGGACCCATCCTACGAGCAGTACTTC
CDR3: CASSPRDPSYEQYF

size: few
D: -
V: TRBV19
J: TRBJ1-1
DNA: TGTGCCAGTTCTAAGGGAGGAGCGGGGGGCACTGAAGCTTTCTTT
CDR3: CASSKGGAGGTEAFF

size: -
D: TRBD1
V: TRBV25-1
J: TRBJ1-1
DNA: TGTGCCAGCAGTGGAGACAGGGCTATCACTGAAGCTTTCTTT
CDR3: CASSGDRAITEAFF